Listed below are T cell receptor beta chains from one sample, sequenced in a study of shared clonotypes between healthy human individuals. Using immunoSEQ multiplex PCR, the repertoire was profiled, and TCRdb retains in-frame clones only, with some absent. The sample lists over 2 million clones, 85% to 95% occurring once. Sequenced sample: naive CD4+ T cells from PBMCs. The source of these receptors is a man in his late teens or twenties in good health. Some clones in this sample may be carry-over from other donors' samples. Both conserved end residues are part of each CDR3. The D gene is left open where the match is weak. Size tells how often a clone was seen (once, few, many) or the class of an expanded clone, and some rows leave it out.

size: NA
J: TRBJ2-7
D: TRBD1
V: TRBV28
DNA: TGTGGGACAGGGGGCCGGTCGGGCGAGCAGTACTTC
CDR3: CGTGGRSGEQYF

size: NA
J: TRBJ2-7
D: NA
V: TRBV5-1
DNA: TGCGCCAGCAGCTTGGCCGGGACGTTCGAGCAGTACTTC
CDR3: CASSLAGTFEQYF

size: NA
J: TRBJ2-3
D: TRBD2
V: TRBV5-4
DNA: TGTGCCAGCGGGGGACTAGCGGCCACAGATACGCAGTATTTT
CDR3: CASGGLAATDTQYF

size: NA
J: TRBJ2-2
D: NA
V: TRBV7-2
DNA: TGTGCCAGCAGCTTAACGAGACAGGTTACCGGGGAGCTGTTTTTT
CDR3: CASSLTRQVTGELFF

size: NA
J: TRBJ2-1
D: TRBD2
V: TRBV9
DNA: TGTGCCAGCAGCGCCGGGACTAGCGGGGAGGCCTGGGATGAGCAGTTCTTC
CDR3: CASSAGTSGEAWDEQFF

size: few
J: TRBJ1-1
D: TRBD1
V: TRBV30
DNA: TGTGCCTGGGGACAGGGGGGGACTGAAGCTTTCTTT
CDR3: CAWGQGGTEAFF

size: once
J: TRBJ1-2
D: NA
V: TRBV28
DNA: TGTGCCAGCAGTTTAGGGGCCCGGGGCTACACCTTC
CDR3: CASSLGARGYTF

size: NA
J: TRBJ1-1
D: NA
V: TRBV18
DNA: TGTGCCAGCTCACCACCGACAATTAGTGAAGCTTTCTTT
CDR3: CASSPPTISEAFF

size: NA
J: TRBJ2-3
D: NA
V: TRBV15
DNA: TGTGCCACCAGCAGAGGAATTCGGGCGGATACGCAGTATTTT
CDR3: CATSRGIRADTQYF

size: NA
J: TRBJ2-7
D: NA
V: TRBV20-1
DNA: TGCAGTGCTAGAGCCCAATACGAGCAGTACTTC
CDR3: CSARAQYEQYF

size: NA
J: TRBJ1-2
D: NA
V: TRBV4-1
DNA: TGCGCCAGCAGCCAGGGATACTATGGCTACACCTTC
CDR3: CASSQGYYGYTF

size: NA
J: TRBJ1-1
D: NA
V: TRBV4-3
DNA: TGCGCCAGCAGCCAAAGACAGGTCGGGGTTGAAGCTTTCTTT
CDR3: CASSQRQVGVEAFF

size: NA
J: TRBJ2-7
D: NA
V: TRBV6-5
DNA: TGTGCCAGCAGAACCGGGACCTCCTACGAGCAGTACTTC
CDR3: CASRTGTSYEQYF

size: NA
J: TRBJ2-7
D: TRBD1
V: TRBV19
DNA: TGTGCCAGTAGTAAACGATTTTACCTTGGACAGGGAGTATCCTACGAGCAGTACTTC
CDR3: CASSKRFYLGQGVSYEQYF

size: NA
J: TRBJ1-3
D: NA
V: TRBV10-1
DNA: TGCGCCAGCAGTGCGGGGGACCGCTACTCTGGAAACACCATATATTTT
CDR3: CASSAGDRYSGNTIYF

size: NA
J: TRBJ2-7
D: NA
V: TRBV18
DNA: TGTGCCAGCTCACCACCGGAGGGGCAGGGGGACTCCTACGAGCAGTACTTC
CDR3: CASSPPEGQGDSYEQYF

size: NA
J: TRBJ2-2
D: NA
V: TRBV11-2
DNA: TGTGCCAGCAGCTTATGGAGGGATGGCACCGGGGAGCTGTTTTTT
CDR3: CASSLWRDGTGELFF

size: NA
J: TRBJ2-7
D: TRBD1
V: TRBV28
DNA: TGTGCCAGCAGGACAGGGGGCACCTACGAGCAGTACTTC
CDR3: CASRTGGTYEQYF

size: NA
J: TRBJ1-5
D: NA
V: TRBV7-5
DNA: TGTGTCAGAAGCAAGGGACAGGGGGTCAATCAGCCCCAGCATTTT
CDR3: CVRSKGQGVNQPQHF

size: once
J: TRBJ2-3
D: NA
V: TRBV27
DNA: TGTGCCAGCAGTTGGGCCCTTCCCAGCACAGATACGCAGTATTTT
CDR3: CASSWALPSTDTQYF

size: NA
J: TRBJ2-7
D: TRBD1
V: TRBV7-9
DNA: TGTGCCAGCAGCCCACAGGGGGCGGGCGAGCAGTACTTC
CDR3: CASSPQGAGEQYF

size: NA
J: TRBJ2-2
D: NA
V: TRBV7-9
DNA: TGTGCCAGCAGCCAGACTAGTCCCGGAGGGGAGCTGTTTTTT
CDR3: CASSQTSPGGELFF

size: NA
J: TRBJ2-3
D: TRBD2
V: TRBV2
DNA: TGTGCCACGGCGGGGACTAGCTCCACAGATACGCAGTATTTT
CDR3: CATAGTSSTDTQYF

size: NA
J: TRBJ2-2
D: NA
V: TRBV5-1
DNA: TGCGCCAGCAGCCCCGCCTCTATCGCGAACACCGGGGAGCTGTTTTTT
CDR3: CASSPASIANTGELFF

size: NA
J: TRBJ1-1
D: TRBD1
V: TRBV18
DNA: TGTGCCAGCTCAAGCGACAGGGGCACTGAAGCTTTCTTT
CDR3: CASSSDRGTEAFF

size: NA
J: TRBJ1-3
D: NA
V: TRBV6-6
DNA: TGTGCCAGCAGTTACTCCGGACCGGACAATGGAAACACCATATATTTT
CDR3: CASSYSGPDNGNTIYF

size: NA
J: TRBJ2-5
D: TRBD1
V: TRBV18
DNA: TGTGCCAGCTCACGCGCGGGACAGGGGTTAGAGACCCAGTACTTC
CDR3: CASSRAGQGLETQYF

size: NA
J: TRBJ1-1
D: NA
V: TRBV5-1
DNA: TGCGCCAGCAGCTTGAGGAGCAGCAGCATGAACACTGAAGCTTTCTTT
CDR3: CASSLRSSSMNTEAFF

size: NA
J: TRBJ2-1
D: TRBD2
V: TRBV28
DNA: TGTGCCAGCAGTTTGGCGGGAGATTACAATGAGCAGTTCTTC
CDR3: CASSLAGDYNEQFF

size: NA
J: TRBJ1-1
D: NA
V: TRBV7-8
DNA: TGTGCCAGCAGCTTAGGGTGGGGGGCCCCGAACACTGAAGCTTTCTTT
CDR3: CASSLGWGAPNTEAFF

size: NA
J: TRBJ2-1
D: NA
V: TRBV30
DNA: TGTGCCTGGAAAGCAGGGGCCCCCTACAATGAGCAGTTCTTC
CDR3: CAWKAGAPYNEQFF

size: NA
J: TRBJ2-5
D: NA
V: TRBV25-1
DNA: TGTGCCAGCAGTGAAACCGGACACCCCCAAGAGACCCAGTACTTC
CDR3: CASSETGHPQETQYF

size: NA
J: TRBJ1-1
D: NA
V: TRBV6-1
DNA: TGTGCCAGCAGCACTGCCCGGGGCACTGAAGCTTTCTTT
CDR3: CASSTARGTEAFF

size: NA
J: TRBJ2-3
D: TRBD1
V: TRBV18
DNA: TGTGCCAGCTCACCACCGGACAGGGGGCGATCGGATACGCAGTATTTT
CDR3: CASSPPDRGRSDTQYF

size: NA
J: TRBJ2-7
D: NA
V: TRBV29-1
DNA: TGCAGCGTTGGTACGGCCTACGAGCAGTACTTC
CDR3: CSVGTAYEQYF

size: NA
J: TRBJ2-1
D: TRBD2
V: TRBV7-2
DNA: TGTGCCAGCAGCTTATTAGGACTAGCGGGAGGGGAGGGTAATGAGCAGTTCTTC
CDR3: CASSLLGLAGGEGNEQFF

size: NA
J: TRBJ1-3
D: NA
V: TRBV5-1
DNA: TGCGCCAGCAGCTTGGGTGTAAGCTCTGGAAACACCATATATTTT
CDR3: CASSLGVSSGNTIYF

size: NA
J: TRBJ2-1
D: NA
V: TRBV14
DNA: TGTGCCAGCAGCCAAGGACTAGTCTATGAGCAGTTCTTC
CDR3: CASSQGLVYEQFF

size: NA
J: TRBJ1-5
D: TRBD1
V: TRBV6-1
DNA: TGTGCCAGCAGGGGGGACAGGGGGAGCAATCAGCCCCAGCATTTT
CDR3: CASRGDRGSNQPQHF

size: NA
J: TRBJ2-7
D: NA
V: TRBV2
DNA: TGTGCCAGCAGGCCCGGACAGCTGCCCTACGAGCAGTACTTC
CDR3: CASRPGQLPYEQYF

size: NA
J: TRBJ1-2
D: NA
V: TRBV11-2
DNA: TGTGCCAGCAGCTTACAATCGCCAGGAACTATTAGCTACACCTTC
CDR3: CASSLQSPGTISYTF

size: NA
J: TRBJ1-2
D: NA
V: TRBV28
DNA: TGTGCCAGCATCTCAAGCGGGAGAGATGGCTACACCTTC
CDR3: CASISSGRDGYTF

size: once
J: TRBJ1-5
D: NA
V: TRBV5-8
DNA: TGTGCCAGCAGCTTTAGGGCGGGCAACAATCAGCCCCAGCATTTT
CDR3: CASSFRAGNNQPQHF

size: NA
J: TRBJ1-2
D: NA
V: TRBV5-4
DNA: TGTGCCAGCAGCCGCTTAATAGGGGCAACGGGATATGGCTACACCTTC
CDR3: CASSRLIGATGYGYTF